This TCR beta chain is from a study of cytomegalovirus exposure and HLA in healthy donors. V was clipped by 0 bases and J by 6 bases, with 10 bases between them. Germline V lookup: CDR1 SGDLS, CDR2 YYNGEE. The length of the CDR3 is 15 residues. With respect to this clone: Its antigen is not known.

Study-level findings and limits: Researchers left out some V segments, among them TRBV6-2 and TRBV6-3, as indistinguishable. Roughly even sequencing depth across donors was the assumption behind the presence/absence analyses. Rarity held for most TCR sequences, but there were some public TCRs that occurred in many donors.

PCR employed 60 Vbeta and 13 Jbeta primers. TCRdb's table, derived via immunoSEQ multiplex PCR, lists solely in-frame clones and lacks some. The sample shows 60,000 to 65,000 clones, and roughly 5.4% sits with its ten largest clones. Sequencing used PBMCs. The gene calls are TRBV9 and TRBJ1-6; D is unclear. The sequence came from a young man in good health and CMV-seropositive. CDR3 in amino acids: CASSVDGEGNSPLHF. The DNA for the CDR3 is TGTGCCAGCAGCGTAGACGGGGAAGGTAATTCACCCCTCCACTTT.